These 25 T cell receptor beta chains were all obtained from the same sample, sequenced in a study of technical replicates of blood from several donors. Only in-frame clones appear in the TCRdb table, and some are missing; sequencing was by immunoSEQ multiplex PCR. The sample consists of around 76,000 clones, 95% to 98% of them appearing once. Sequences were obtained from T cells isolated from PBMCs. These receptors all stem from a human donor in good health.

The genes are TRBV9 and TRBJ1-4; 8 positions agree with TRBD1. Germline assignment: CDR1 SGDLS and CDR2 YYNGEE. The CDR3 extends over 14 amino acids. V lost 3 bases, J lost 8 bases, and 6 bases stayed unmatched. Written as DNA, the CDR3 is TGTGCCAGCAGCGGACAGGGGATTAGGGAAAAACTGTTTTTT. Protein product: CASSGQGIREKLFF.

The chain is built from TRBV2 and TRBJ2-1; TRBD2 agrees at 10 bases. The J segment lost 4 bases and the V segment lost 6 bases, leaving 3 bases of the junction unmatched. Germline values: CDR1 SNHLY, CDR2 FYNNEI. The CDR3 is made up of 14 amino acids. The CDR3 is CASRGTSVYNEQFF. The CDR3 DNA is TGTGCCAGCAGAGGGACTAGCGTATACAATGAGCAGTTCTTC.

The chain combines TRBV5-1 with TRBJ2-2; tentative D call: TRBD1 (6 bases). Trimming took off 4 bases at V and 1 base at J, with 8 bases between the two ends. Germline V gene sequence: CDR1 SGHRS, CDR2 YFSETQ. This CDR3 is 14 amino acids long. CDR3 sequence: CASSQGQNTGELFF. DNA for the CDR3: TGCGCCAGCAGCCAGGGACAGAACACCGGGGAGCTGTTTTTT.

The chain links TRBV9 to TRBJ1-2, with 9 bases identical to TRBD1. Germline lookup yields CDR1 SGDLS and CDR2 YYNGEE. The CDR3 has 14 amino acids. The V gene end was trimmed by 3 bases and the J gene end by 8 bases; junction bases not matched to a gene: 8. The CDR3 sequence: CASSGQQGARGYTF. The CDR3 DNA sequence: TGTGCCAGCAGCGGCCAACAGGGGGCGCGAGGCTACACCTTC.

This chain joins TRBV2 and TRBJ1-1; the D gene is possibly TRBD1 (5 bases). Per the germline V gene, CDR1 is SNHLY and CDR2 is FYNNEI. The length of the CDR3 is 15 residues. V lost 2 bases and J lost 3, with 13 bases in between. The CDR3 is CASSEKAPRDTEAFF. The CDR3 nucleotides read TGTGCCAGCAGTGAAAAGGCACCCAGGGACACTGAAGCTTTCTTT. The variable domain in full, with the rest retrieved from reference TRBV2 and TRBJ1-1, is EPEVTQTPSHQVTQMGQEVILRCVPISNHLYFYWYRQILGQKVEFLVSFYNNEISEKSEIFDDQFSVERPDGSNFTLKIRSTKLEDSAMYFCASSEKAPRDTEAFFGQGTRLTVV.

The V call is TRBV4-3, the J call TRBJ2-2, with D tentatively TRBD1 (5 bases). The germline gives CDR1 LGHNA, CDR2 YSLEER. V lost 2 bases and J 6 bases, leaving 10 bases between the germline ends. The CDR3 sequence is 14 residues long. The DNA of the CDR3 is TGCGCCAGCAGCCAAATAGGACAAGCCGGGGAGCTGTTTTTT. This translates into CASSQIGQAGELFF.

The chain carries TRBV5-5 and TRBJ2-7, with D possibly matching TRBD1 (5 bases). Looked up from germline, CDR1 is SGHKS and CDR2 is YYEKEE (reference sequence). V lost 0 bases and J 3 bases, leaving 10 bases between the germline ends. CDR3 length: 14 residues. DNA of the CDR3: TGTGCCAGCAGCTTGGCGACAGCCCACTACGAGCAGTACTTC. Translated: CASSLATAHYEQYF.

The chain couples TRBV6-5 to TRBJ1-1, with a possible D match to TRBD1 (5 bases). The CDR3 loop spans 14 amino acids. V was trimmed by 5 bases and J by 5 bases, leaving 15 bases between them. Germline-derived CDR1 and CDR2 are MNHEY and SVGAGI. The CDR3 DNA is TGTGCCAGCAGTCAGGTGGGGCGGTGGACTGAAGCTTTCTTT. As protein: CASSQVGRWTEAFF.

This sequence joins TRBV9 and TRBJ2-7, with 11 bases matching TRBD2. Germline-derived CDR1 and CDR2 are SGDLS and YYNGEE. This CDR3 has 14 amino acids. Trimming removed 4 bases from V and 6 bases from J; junction bases left unmatched: 6. The CDR3 loop reads CASSFSGREREQYF. In DNA form, the CDR3 reads TGTGCCAGCAGCTTTAGCGGGAGGGAACGCGAGCAGTACTTC.

V and J are TRBV15 and TRBJ1-4; D is possibly TRBD1 (5 bases). This CDR3 region has 15 residues. Germline values: CDR1 LNHNV, CDR2 YYDKDF (reference sequence). Trimming pared 2 bases from V and 11 bases from J, leaving 18 bases between. CDR3 in amino acids: CATSRQGWGDAKLFF. Here the CDR3 DNA reads TGTGCCACCAGCAGACAGGGTTGGGGCGATGCGAAACTGTTTTTT. The variable domain in full, completed from reference TRBV15 and TRBJ1-4, reads DAMVIQNPRYQVTQFGKPVTLSCSQTLNHNVMYWYQQKSSQAPKLLFHYYDKDFNNEADTPDNFQSRRPNTSFCFLDIRSPGLGDTAMYLCATSRQGWGDAKLFFGSGTQLSVL.

The chain links TRBV6-5 to TRBJ1-3; D is unclear. Deletions cut 6 bases from V and 0 bases from J, with 3 bases between. This CDR3 is 12 amino acids long. Germline assignment: CDR1 MNHEY and CDR2 SVGAGI. CDR3 sequence reads: CASSGSGNTIYF. For the CDR3, the DNA is TGTGCCAGCAGCGGCTCTGGAAACACCATATATTTT.

The chain recombines TRBV11-2 with TRBJ1-1; D may be TRBD1 (5 bases). Per germline, CDR1 SGHAT and CDR2 FQNNGV. This CDR3 contains 13 residues. V lost 8 bases, J lost 0 bases, and 10 bases lay in between. CDR3 region: CASGAMLNTEAFF. In DNA, the CDR3 is TGTGCCAGCGGGGCCATGTTGAACACTGAAGCTTTCTTT.

The gene calls are TRBV4-1 and TRBJ1-1, with a weak D call TRBD1 (6 bases). Trimming shortened V by 5 bases and J by 0 bases, and 13 bases separated the two germline ends. CDR3 length: 15 amino acids. The V gene's germline CDR1 is MGHRA and CDR2 YSYEKL. CDR3 sequence (DNA): TGCGCCAGCAGCGTGACCGGGACAATGAACACTGAAGCTTTCTTT. Translation gives CASSVTGTMNTEAFF.

The V gene is TRBV29-1, the J gene TRBJ2-1; 9 nucleotides line up with TRBD1. This CDR3 comprises 15 residues. Per the germline V gene, CDR1 is SQVTM and CDR2 is ANQGSEA. V trimming: 6 bases; J trimming: 8 bases; junction bases outside the gene matches: 14. The CDR3 here is CSVENTGQGDDEQFF. As DNA, the CDR3 is TGCAGCGTGGAGAATACGGGACAGGGTGACGATGAGCAGTTCTTC.

The chain joins TRBV18 to TRBJ2-7, with D unclear. V lost 3 bases, J lost 4 bases, and 13 bases lay in between. The CDR3 runs to 14 residues. CDR1 and CDR2 (germline): KGHSH, LQKENI. Here the CDR3 DNA reads TGTGCCAGCTCACCTATACCGACTGTGTACGAGCAGTACTTC. Amino acids: CASSPIPTVYEQYF.

V and J are TRBV29-1 and TRBJ2-7; 9 bases agree with TRBD1. This CDR3 spans 13 amino acids. The V and J ends lost 4 bases and 3 bases, in that order; junction bases with no gene match: 4. Germline V CDR1 and CDR2: SQVTM, ANQGSEA. CDR3 in amino acids: CSVGGTGSYEQYF. CDR3 in DNA: TGCAGCGTTGGCGGGACAGGGAGCTACGAGCAGTACTTC.

The chain uses TRBV6-5 and TRBJ2-7, with D unclear. Germline assignment: CDR1 MNHEY and CDR2 SVGAGI. This CDR3 has 11 amino acids. V shed 5 bases and J shed 3 bases, with 5 bases lying between them. The CDR3 DNA reads as TGTGCCAGCAGTCTCGTCTACGAGCAGTACTTC. Translation: CASSLVYEQYF.

This chain joins TRBV6-1 and TRBJ1-2; D perhaps matches TRBD1 (5 bases). Trimming removed 1 base at V and 7 bases at J, with 10 bases between. CDR1 is MNHNS and CDR2 is SASEGT in the germline V gene. The CDR3 consists of 13 residues. The CDR3 bases are TGTGCCAGCAGTGAAGGGGGCCAAGGTGGCTACACCTTC. Translated, it gives CASSEGGQGGYTF.

The rearrangement links TRBV2 to TRBJ2-7; 7 nucleotides agree with TRBD1. Germline values: CDR1 SNHLY, CDR2 FYNNEI. The CDR3 runs to 15 residues. After removal of 1 base from V and 0 bases from J, the junction contained 3 bases not matched to a gene. In nucleotides, the CDR3 is TGTGCCAGCAGTGAAGGGACAGGCACCTCCTACGAGCAGTACTTC. It encodes CASSEGTGTSYEQYF.

The J gene is TRBJ2-3, the V gene TRBV5-1; weak D call: TRBD1 (5 bases). Germline CDR1 SGHRS, CDR2 YFSETQ. This CDR3 is built from 14 residues. V was trimmed by 4 bases and J by 3 bases, leaving 12 bases between them. The CDR3 DNA follows: TGCGCCAGCAGCAGCCAGGGCAATACAGATACGCAGTATTTT. Protein sequence: CASSSQGNTDTQYF.

This chain connects TRBV11-3 to TRBJ2-3; TRBD1 matches at 8 bases. This CDR3 has 17 residues. After removal of 0 bases from V and 2 bases from J, the junction contained 7 bases not matched to a gene. Germline V gene data show CDR1 as SGHNT and CDR2 as YENEEA. The CDR3 region has the DNA TGTGCCAGCAGCTTAGACAGGGGGCCTAGCGCCACAGATACGCAGTATTTT. Translation gives CASSLDRGPSATDTQYF. Together with reference TRBV11-3 and TRBJ2-3, the CDR3 gives the full variable domain: EAGVVQSPRYKIIEKKQPVAFWCNPISGHNTLYWYLQNLGQGPELLIRYENEEAVDDSQLPKDRFSAERLKGVDSTLKIQPAELGDSAVYLCASSLDRGPSATDTQYFGPGTRLTVL.

This chain connects TRBV2 to TRBJ1-5; D remains unclear. CDR1 SNHLY and CDR2 FYNNEI come from the germline V gene. Trimming cost V 4 bases and J 7 bases, with 11 bases left between them. This CDR3 region has 13 residues. This CDR3 is CASSGSWSQPQHF. Written as DNA, the CDR3 is TGTGCCAGCAGTGGGTCTTGGAGCCAGCCCCAGCATTTT.

The chain couples TRBV27 to TRBJ2-1, with D unresolved. This CDR3 is 15 amino acids long. Trimming removed 1 base from V and 0 bases from J, with 7 bases in between. CDR1 MNHEY and CDR2 SMNVEV come from the germline V gene (reference sequence). The CDR3 DNA sequence: TGTGCCAGCAGTTTATACTCGAGCTCCTACAATGAGCAGTTCTTC. It yields the protein CASSLYSSSYNEQFF.

This clone occurred once. This sequence joins TRBV4-2 and TRBJ2-5; D is possibly TRBD2 (6 bases). CDR3 length equals 15 residues. Looked up from germline, CDR1 is LGHNA and CDR2 is YNFKEQ. Trimming shortened V by 0 bases and J by 5 bases, and 13 bases separated the two germline ends. CDR3 nucleotide sequence: TGTGCCAGCAGCCAAGACCCCGGGAGCTGGGAGACCCAGTACTTC. This encodes CASSQDPGSWETQYF.

The V and J genes are TRBV10-3 and TRBJ2-1; the D is unclear. V shed 5 bases and J shed 7 bases, with 9 bases lying between them. The CDR3 is 12 amino acids. Germline V gene sequence: CDR1 ENHRY, CDR2 SYGVKD. The CDR3 loop is CAISLAGNEQFF. The DNA of the CDR3 is TGTGCCATCAGTTTGGCCGGGAATGAGCAGTTCTTC.